The 11 T cell receptor beta chains below all came from one sample that was sequenced in a study of shared clonotypes between healthy human individuals. Data came from immunoSEQ multiplex PCR; TCRdb stores just in-frame clones and leaves some out. Of about 380,000 clones listed, about 96% are singletons. Sequencing was carried out using memory CD8+ T cells sorted from blood. Subset specified: CD45RO+ cells pooled with CCR7-negative TemRA cells. Receptor source: a man aged 25 to 40 in good health.

This clone was recorded once. The J gene is TRBJ2-1, the V gene TRBV11-2, with 8 bases that match TRBD2. The germline V gene has CDR1 SGHAT and CDR2 FQNNGV. The CDR3 consists of 15 residues. V shed 4 bases, J shed 2 bases, and the junction held 4 bases outside the gene matches. The DNA of the CDR3 is TGTGCCAGCAGCTCCGGGACTAGTGCCTACAATGAGCAGTTCTTC. Protein product: CASSSGTSAYNEQFF.

This chain uses TRBV11-2 with TRBJ2-3, with TRBD2 identical over 7 bases. V lost 5 bases and J lost 8; bases outside the gene matches: 4. There are 12 residues in the CDR3. Germline lookup yields CDR1 SGHAT and CDR2 FQNNGV. The CDR3 DNA reads as TGTGCCAGCAGCCGCGGGAGAGTTACGCAGTATTTT. It translates to CASSRGRVTQYF.

The rearrangement joins TRBV2 to TRBJ2-1; TRBD1 aligns across 11 bases. J lost 3 bases, V lost 6 bases, and 1 base had no gene match. The CDR3 is 14 residues long. Germline-derived CDR1 and CDR2 are SNHLY and FYNNEI. Here the CDR3 DNA reads TGTGCCAGCAGGGACAGGGGGCGCTACAATGAGCAGTTCTTC. Its translation: CASRDRGRYNEQFF.

This sequence joins TRBV19 and TRBJ1-2; 8 bases match TRBD1. Germline V gene data show CDR1 as LNHDA and CDR2 as SQIVND (reference sequence). Trimming removed 11 bases from V and 0 bases from J; junction bases left unmatched: 11. The CDR3 sequence is 15 residues long. The CDR3 nucleotides are TGTGCCTCCCATTCCAGGGGGCGAGCTAACTATGGCTACACCTTC. Encoded protein: CASHSRGRANYGYTF.

The V and J genes are TRBV30 and TRBJ2-7, with a possible D match to TRBD1 (6 bases). V was trimmed by 6 bases and J by 2 bases, leaving 11 bases between them. Germline lookup yields CDR1 GTSNPN and CDR2 SVGIG (reference sequence). The CDR3 contains 12 residues. CDR3 sequence: CACRDTTYEQYF. The CDR3 coding sequence is TGTGCCTGCCGGGACACCACCTACGAGCAGTACTTC.

This clone has only one observation. The V call is TRBV4-2, the J call TRBJ2-1; 9 bases fit TRBD2. The ends lost 3 bases at V and 0 bases at J; junction bases unmatched: 9. Germline CDR1 is LGHNA and CDR2 is YNFKEQ. The CDR3 contains 18 residues. This CDR3 is CASSQRLADLSSYNEQFF. CDR3 sequence (DNA): TGTGCCAGCAGCCAGCGACTAGCGGACCTGAGCTCCTACAATGAGCAGTTCTTC.

The chain links TRBV10-2 to TRBJ2-5, with 11 bases lining up with TRBD2. The CDR3 runs to 17 residues. The V and J ends lost 5 bases and 1 base, in that order; junction bases with no gene match: 9. The germline V gene encodes CDR1 WSHSY and CDR2 SAAADI. The DNA for the CDR3 is TGCGCCAGCAGTTCACTAGCGGGAGAAGGGCCCCAAGAGACCCAGTACTTC. Translating it yields CASSSLAGEGPQETQYF.

The table lists this clone with a few counts. The chain recombines TRBV27 with TRBJ1-2; D remains unclear. This CDR3 contains 10 residues. Per the germline V gene, CDR1 is MNHEY and CDR2 is SMNVEV (reference sequence). Trimming took off 6 bases at V and 5 bases at J, with 4 bases between the two ends. In nucleotides, the CDR3 is TGTGCCAGCAGCCTTTATGGCTACACCTTC. Translated: CASSLYGYTF.

The V and J genes are TRBV10-3 and TRBJ2-7, with 9 positions matching TRBD2. V lost 5 bases and J lost 7; bases outside the gene matches: 6. There are 13 residues in the CDR3. Germline V gene lookup returns CDR1 ENHRY and CDR2 SYGVKD. The CDR3 DNA reads TGTGCCATCAGTACCCTAGCGGGAAGGGAGCAGTACTTC. Translated, it gives CAISTLAGREQYF.

The V gene is TRBV28, the J gene TRBJ2-3, with TRBD2 as a possible D gene (5 bases). Germline CDR1 is MDHEN and CDR2 is SYDVKM. The V end lost 4 bases, the J end lost 0 bases, and 20 bases lay between the germline ends. The CDR3 runs 18 residues. For the CDR3, the DNA is TGTGCCAGCAGTTCCGGACTTCCAGCGGTTACTAGCACAGATACGCAGTATTTT. This encodes CASSSGLPAVTSTDTQYF. Filled out from reference TRBV28 and TRBJ2-3, the complete variable domain reads DVKVTQSSRYLVKRTGEKVFLECVQDMDHENMFWYRQDPGLGLRLIYFSYDVKMKEKGDIPEGYSVSREKKERFSLILESASTNQTSMYLCASSSGLPAVTSTDTQYFGPGTRLTVL.

The gene calls are TRBV29-1 and TRBJ1-4, with a possible D match to TRBD1 (5 bases). The CDR3 loop spans 12 amino acids. CDR1 and CDR2 from the germline V gene are SQVTM and ANQGSEA. The ends were cut back, 6 bases at V and 8 bases at J, with 13 bases in the middle. The DNA of the CDR3 is TGCAGCGTCGGACACTTGGGAGAAAAACTGTTTTTT. Its translation: CSVGHLGEKLFF.